This paragraph covers one T cell receptor beta chain sequence. This clone's antigen is unknown. No base quality information exists; no much larger clone differs at one position. Libraries were built with the immunoSEQ multiplex PCR assay. A mixture of 60 forward primers for TCR Vbeta segments and 13 reverse primers for TCR Jbeta segments was used in the multiplex PCR. The CDR3 region of rearranged TCR beta genes was amplified from genomic DNA by a multiplex PCR assay. Amplified TCR beta libraries were sequenced as 87-base-pair reads on the Illumina HiSeq System. The source study handled its data this way. In a later analysis, roughly 80 million unique TCR beta chains were counted across the roughly 670 repertoires, and some 10 million of these chains were shared by at least two donors. To remove PCR and sequencing errors, raw reads were error-corrected and collapsed into unique sequences using a nearest-neighbor algorithm that merged closely related sequences. CDR3 sequences were aligned to IMGT reference sequences to assign V, D and J gene segments. For a sequence to be retained, a match of at least six nucleotides was required to both a V gene segment and a J gene segment. Rearrangements were classified as productive when the CDR3 lacked stop codons and remained in frame with V and J, and all other rearrangements were classified as non-productive. Following IMGT convention, CDR3 was defined as the stretch from the second conserved V-encoded cysteine up to the conserved J-encoded phenylalanine. The earlier analysis of about 610 of the donors excluded sequences that lacked an unambiguous match to a single V gene segment. In an earlier analysis of several hundred of the donors, V segments were called functional above 56.7% productive rearrangements and were called segregating when the between-donor standard deviation exceeded 5%. A statistical classification framework was developed to diagnose cytomegalovirus status using the catalog of TCR beta chain sequences. In a later analysis, V and J genes were assigned by comparing TCR nucleotide sequences against IMGT/GENE-DB human TR gene sequences. The TCRdist pipeline was used in a later analysis to assign CDR3 sequences and most-parsimonious VDJ recombination scenarios. In a later analysis, each TCR beta chain was defined by its CDR3 amino acid sequence together with its V-gene family, and reads without a unique V-gene family were excluded. A later analysis removed 550 to 700 highly shared, low-generation-probability nucleotide sequences to deal with suspected cross-contamination and a sequencing artifact. In a later analysis, a clonal expansion index for each public chain was calculated from normalized within-repertoire ranks of inferred template counts. In a later analysis, generation probabilities were computed with a VDJ recombination model fitted to out-of-frame rearrangements, and the resulting probabilities were checked against IGoR. In a later analysis, TCR-TCR, TCR-HLA and TCR-CMV co-occurrence was scored with hypergeometric tests, and a repertoire-size bias correction was applied to TCR pairs. False discovery rates were estimated in a later analysis by permuting HLA or CMV assignments 20 times. In a later analysis, co-occurring TCRs were grouped with DBSCAN, and TCRdist sequence similarity was added when clustering was performed within HLA-allele-positive subsets. For co-occurrence clustering, repertoires with fewer than 30,000 or more than 120,000 public chains were excluded, along with several repertoires with anomalous nucleotide sharing. TCRdb holds this immuneACCESS table with in-frame rearrangements only. Some clones are missing; in checked studies, unresolved V genes explain under half, and the rest has no known cause. V, J and clone size are those of that table, while D and trimming were read from the DNA. Across this sample there are 150,000 or so clones, with 84% seen only once. The ten largest clones add up to approximately 0.98% of the sample.

This sample was taken from a study of cytomegalovirus exposure and HLA in healthy donors (dated by TCRdb to about 2017). Study-level background: In an earlier analysis of 450 to 750 of the donors, roughly 300 Gb of sequence data and some 120 million unique TCR beta sequences from some 170 million T cells were reported. Around 320 gigabases of sequencing data and 70 million to 100 million unique TCR sequences were included in an early release covering around 600 HLA-typed donors. Among the approximately 430 genotyped donors, about 83% belonged to the genetic ancestry cluster associated with self-reported Caucasian donors. The study was designed to test whether signatures of past pathogen exposure could be identified by cataloging public T cell receptors. Using immunosequencing, the study profiled T cell repertoires from some 670 subjects and related those repertoires to cytomegalovirus serostatus. In addition to the first cohort of 666 subjects, a separate validation cohort of 130 or so different subjects was used. The study combined high-throughput TCR immunosequencing, statistical association of individual TCRs with disease status, and machine learning to predict cytomegalovirus infection status. A later analysis re-examined previously published TCR beta repertoires from roughly 720 donors and added high-resolution HLA genotyping to investigate patterns of TCR occurrence. Rather than drawing on any new phenotypic data, the later analysis identified candidate immune exposures from TCR beta sequences and the way those sequences occurred across donors. To decide whether each TCR beta V gene segment behaved as functional or pseudogenic, an earlier analysis of approximately 620 of the donors relied on high-throughput TCR beta sequencing. Donor age, sex, ethnicity and CMV serostatus were compiled alongside the repertoire data. A later genetic analysis used genome-wide SNP genotypes for about 65% of the 666 donors, treating that subset as a discovery cohort. Every repertoire in the discovery cohort had been generated on one and the same sequencing platform. HLA typing included class I and class II loci at four-digit resolution. The number of typed donors differed by locus: about 620-630 for A, B, C, DRB1 and DQB1; roughly 510 for DQA1; approximately 610 for DPA1; and about 470 for DPB1. Four to six DR-DQ haplotypes were handled as single units for association and clustering, since linkage in the cohort was strong. Across about 370 genotyped donors of the cohort, an average of 235,054 unique TCR beta nucleotide sequences per donor were sequenced, and approximately 19% of those sequences were non-productive. Overall study results and their limits: In vitro tests confirmed that three of the cytomegalovirus-associated TCR beta chains recognize cytomegalovirus antigens. Some IMGT-functional V segments, including TRBV6-2 and TRBV6-3, could not be distinguished by the 87-base-pair reads and were therefore excluded. In a later analysis, most CMV-associated TCR beta chains were found to appear HLA-restricted, with HLA associations seemingly driven largely by CMV exposure. In a later analysis, several top co-occurrence clusters were reported to appear linked to parvovirus B19, influenza, CMV and Epstein-Barr virus. V-gene and J-gene trimming of TCR beta chains was associated with a missense DCLRE1C variant in a later genetic analysis, and the association was replicated in an independent cohort. The presence/absence analyses assumed that sequencing depth was roughly uniform across donors, and that assumption may not be true. While some public TCRs were present in many individuals, most TCR sequences turned up only very rarely across donors. A later analysis found that HLA-associated TCR beta chains were more clonally expanded and had lower generation probabilities than equally common non-associated chains. In an earlier analysis of over 550 of the donors, most TCR beta V segments were observed in productive rearrangements about 90% or about 30% of the time, broadly matching IMGT annotations. In a later analysis, the rate of TCR association differed among HLA loci, with DRB1 alleles having the most associated TCRs and HLA-C alleles having the fewest. Because counts were too low, around 17 rarely observed V segments, including chromosome 9 orphons, were left out of the earlier analysis of roughly 600 of the donors. A group of highly shared sequence variants was considered likely to be a technical artifact of the sequencing pipeline. Correlated functional status among segregating V segments might reflect linkage disequilibrium, but an unknown experimental factor could not be ruled out. The only immune exposure information available for the cohort was CMV serostatus. Cytomegalovirus status was reported to be diagnosed by the classifier with high specificity and sensitivity in both the original and validation cohorts. In a later genetic analysis, fewer N-insertions in productive TCRs were reported among donors in an Asian-associated ancestry cluster than the 666-donor mean. Only TCR beta chains were sequenced in this cohort, and the absence of alpha or paired-chain data limited detectable features. The authors suggested that the approach could potentially be generalized to other disease states and immunological phenotypes. Strong co-occurrence of HLA alleles, especially DR and DQ, made assigning TCR associations to individual alleles difficult. A further reported finding was that TCR beta sequences accurately predicted the HLA-A and HLA-B alleles for most subjects in the first cohort. In the study, around 160 TCR beta chains were listed as associated with cytomegalovirus. Because HLA typing was missing for some donors at each locus, association tests included only the typed subset. Specific HLA alleles were associated with 16,951 TCR beta sequences at a false discovery rate of 0.05 in a later analysis.

At the junction V is shortened by 3 bases and J by 0 bases, with 15 bases in between. From the cysteine up to the phenylalanine, the CDR3 has a length of 16 residues. CDR3 DNA is the only sequence kept; it has 48 bases, read in frame from the first base. CDR1 SGHRS and CDR2 YFSETQ were looked up in the germline V gene. The cohort consisted of 600 or so healthy bone marrow donors. At the time of sampling, every cohort member was nominally healthy, though immune exposures that went unrecorded were likely present. The donor was CMV seronegative and belonged to the group of 352 seronegative cohort members. Each donor provided a peripheral blood sample, and peripheral blood mononuclear cells were used for TCR beta sequencing. Genomic DNA was extracted from the blood cell samples with the Qiagen DNeasy Blood Extraction Kit.

The sample comprised PBMCs. The chain uses TRBV5-1 and TRBJ1-1; the D region possibly corresponds to TRBD1 (6 bases align). This receptor was taken from a man aged 25 to 40 in good health and CMV-seronegative. The DNA is as follows: TGCGCCAGCAGCTCCACACGGACAGAGATGAACACTGAAGCTTTCTTT. Protein translation: CASSSTRTEMNTEAFF.